This TCR beta chain was identified in a study of early T cells in non-severe SARS-CoV-2 infection. TCRdb redid the calling of the 5' RACE reads with MiXCR, one entry per CDR3 protein. The table includes about 24,000 distinct CDR3 sequences, about 3.7% detected once. This clonotype occurred many times. The V gene's germline CDR1 is MDHEN and CDR2 SYDVKM. V shed 5 bases, J shed 3 bases, and the junction held 7 bases outside the gene matches. The CDR3 consists of 14 residues. The genes are TRBV28 and TRBJ2-7, with 7 bases identical to TRBD2. The sequence derives from an adult who was a healthcare worker with PCR-confirmed SARS-CoV-2 infection or an uninfected control (not recorded which). The sequencing input was whole blood. Here the CDR3 reads CASSTTSLLYEQYF. CDR3 sequence (DNA): TGTGCCAGCAGTACGACTAGCCTCCTCTACGAGCAGTACTTC.